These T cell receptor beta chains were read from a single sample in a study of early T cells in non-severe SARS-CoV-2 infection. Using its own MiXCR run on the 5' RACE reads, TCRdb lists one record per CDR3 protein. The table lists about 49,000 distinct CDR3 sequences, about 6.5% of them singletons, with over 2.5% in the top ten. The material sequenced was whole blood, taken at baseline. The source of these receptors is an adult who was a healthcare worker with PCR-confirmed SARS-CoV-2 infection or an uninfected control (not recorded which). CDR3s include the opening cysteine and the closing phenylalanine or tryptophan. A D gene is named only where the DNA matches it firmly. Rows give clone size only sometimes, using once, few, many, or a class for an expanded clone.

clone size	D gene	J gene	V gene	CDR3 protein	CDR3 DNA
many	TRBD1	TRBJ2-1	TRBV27	CASRLTGGYYNEQFF	TGTGCCAGCAGGCTTACAGGGGGCTACTACAATGAGCAGTTCTTC
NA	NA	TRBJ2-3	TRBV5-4	CASSLRRSGSTDTQYF	TGTGCCAGCAGCTTGCGGCGGAGCGGTAGCACAGATACGCAGTATTTT
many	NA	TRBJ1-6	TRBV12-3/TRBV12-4	CASSLTHYDSPLHF	TGTGCCAGCAGTTTAACCCATTACGATTCACCCCTCCACTTT
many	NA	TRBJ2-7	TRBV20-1	CSARLQTEEQYF	TGCAGTGCTCGTCTTCAGACAGAAGAGCAGTACTTC
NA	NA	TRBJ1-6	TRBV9	CASSGGSNSPLHF	TGTGCCAGCAGCGGGGGGAGTAATTCACCCCTCCACTTT
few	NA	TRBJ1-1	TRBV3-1	CASSQELQVGTEAFF	TGTGCCAGCAGCCAAGAATTACAGGTCGGGACTGAAGCTTTCTTT
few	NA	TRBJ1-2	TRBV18	CASSPEMYHGYTF	TGTGCCAGCTCACCAGAAATGTATCATGGCTACACCTTC
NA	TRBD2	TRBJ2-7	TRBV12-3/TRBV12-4	CASSPFGLAGFEQYF	TGTGCCAGCAGCCCCTTCGGACTAGCGGGGTTCGAGCAGTACTTC
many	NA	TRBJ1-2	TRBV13	CASTRSGDGYTF	TGTGCCAGCACCCGCTCCGGAGATGGCTACACCTTC
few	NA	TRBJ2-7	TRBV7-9	CASSGTTSASADF	TGTGCCAGCAGCGGAACCACTTCCGCTTCAGCGGACTTC
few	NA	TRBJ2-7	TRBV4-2	CASSQEATVMTYEQYF	TGTGCCAGCAGCCAAGAAGCCACAGTTATGACCTACGAGCAGTACTTC
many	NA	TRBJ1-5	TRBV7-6	CASSSGGTQPQHF	TGTGCCAGCAGCTCCGGAGGGACTCAGCCCCAGCATTTT
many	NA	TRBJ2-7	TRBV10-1	CASSDPRGGRTYEQYF	TGCGCCAGCAGTGACCCGCGTGGGGGGAGGACCTACGAGCAGTACTTC
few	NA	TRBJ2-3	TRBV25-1	CASTGGGGPTDTQYF	TGTGCCAGCACCGGGGGAGGGGGCCCCACAGATACGCAGTATTTT
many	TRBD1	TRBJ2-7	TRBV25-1	CASSSGTGPREQYF	TGTGCCAGCAGTTCCGGGACAGGGCCTCGCGAGCAGTACTTC
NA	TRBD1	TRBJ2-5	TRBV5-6	CASSEPKTGVGETQYF	TGTGCCAGCAGCGAACCCAAGACAGGGGTAGGGGAGACCCAGTACTTC
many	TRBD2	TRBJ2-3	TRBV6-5	CASRPGLAGVTTQYF	TGTGCCAGCAGACCGGGACTAGCGGGGGTCACTACGCAGTATTTT
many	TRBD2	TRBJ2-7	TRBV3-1	CASPSLAGLSYEQYF	TGTGCCAGCCCTTCCTTAGCGGGCCTATCCTACGAGCAGTACTTC